A single sample gave rise to the 28 T cell receptor beta chains below, sequenced in a study of T cells in Graves' hyperthyroidism and ophthalmopathy. Template material for amplifying TCR beta CDR3 regions consisted of RNA transcripts. The TCR CDR3 first-round RT-PCR relied on the HTBI primer set. TCRdb fed the multiplex PCR reads into MiXCR, producing one record per CDR3 protein. The table records under 300,000 distinct CDR3 sequences, about 14% of them present only once. The source material was blood. Every receptor here comes from a woman in her thirties or forties with Graves' hyperthyroidism that later progressed to Graves' ophthalmopathy.

There are many counts of this clonotype. V gene TRBV5-1 combines with J gene TRBJ2-2; 9 positions agree with TRBD2. CDR1 is SGHRS and CDR2 is YFSETQ in the germline V gene. The CDR3 spans 16 residues. Trimming cost V 2 bases and J 4 bases; bases outside gene matches: 6. CDR3 protein: CASSFTSGHFTGELFF. The DNA for the CDR3 is TGCGCCAGCAGCTTTACTAGCGGGCACTTCACCGGGGAGCTGTTTTTT.

This clonotype was detected ten times or more. J is TRBJ1-1 and V is TRBV11-2, with D possibly TRBD1 on 6 matching bases. The V and J ends lost 5 bases and 5 bases respectively, with 12 bases between them. CDR3 length: 13 amino acids. Germline V gene lookup returns CDR1 SGHAT and CDR2 FQNNGV. The CDR3 loop is CASSPFGTTEAFF. The CDR3 bases are TGTGCCAGCAGCCCCTTTGGGACAACTGAAGCTTTCTTT.

This clonotype has at least ten counts. V gene TRBV2 combines with J gene TRBJ1-5; D not resolved. The germline gives CDR1 SNHLY, CDR2 FYNNEI. Trimming removed 6 bases at V and 0 bases at J, with 12 bases between. This CDR3 contains 15 residues. DNA of the CDR3: TGTGCCAGCAGCCCTGAACGATATAGCAATCAGCCCCAGCATTTT. Translation gives CASSPERYSNQPQHF.

This clonotype was counted at least ten times. V and J are TRBV6-1 and TRBJ1-1; D gene uncertain. Between the trimmed V and J ends, which lost 6 bases and 1 base, there was a span of 9 bases. There are 13 residues in the CDR3. Germline values: CDR1 MNHNS, CDR2 SASEGT. The CDR3 DNA reads TGTGCCAGCAGGGCCCGGAGGAACACTGAAGCTTTCTTT. This encodes CASRARRNTEAFF.

This clonotype was picked up many times. This sequence joins TRBV7-8 and TRBJ2-7, with TRBD1 identical over 9 bases. The length of the CDR3 is 15 residues. Trimming at V came to 6 bases and at J to 6 bases, leaving 12 bases not matched to a gene. Germline CDR1 and CDR2: SGHVS and FQNEAQ. For the CDR3, the DNA is TGTGCCAGCAGAAGCCGGGACAGGGAAATTTTCGAGCAGTACTTC. Translated: CASRSRDREIFEQYF.

This chain joins TRBV9 and TRBJ1-6; 7 positions match TRBD1. With 3 bases clipped from V and 9 bases from J, the junction kept 12 bases outside the gene matches. Germline assignment: CDR1 SGDLS and CDR2 YYNGEE. The CDR3 length is 16 residues. The CDR3, as DNA: TGTGCCAGCAGCGCCGTCGGGACAGCGGGGGTTTCACCCCTCCACTTT. Translation gives CASSAVGTAGVSPLHF.

The CDR3 loop reads CASIQVGNTGELFF. The CDR3 bases are TGTGCCAGCATCCAGGTGGGGAACACCGGGGAGCTGTTTTTT. This chain joins TRBV6-1 and TRBJ2-2; D is undetermined. V lost 7 bases to trimming and J lost 1 base, with 10 bases between them. Germline V gives CDR1 MNHNS, CDR2 SASEGT. This CDR3 has 14 residues.

This clonotype has just a few counts. The chain is built from TRBV20-1 and TRBJ2-2, with D perhaps TRBD2 (6 bases). V was cut by 3 bases and J by 2 bases, with 7 bases left in between. The CDR3 contains 13 residues. The germline V gene has CDR1 DFQATT and CDR2 SNEGSKA (reference sequence). The CDR3: CSASGSNTGELFF. CDR3 coding DNA: TGCAGTGCTAGCGGGAGTAACACCGGGGAGCTGTTTTTT.

The chain is built from TRBV18 and TRBJ1-4, with D possibly being TRBD1 (6 bases). This CDR3 region has 15 residues. Deletions cut 6 bases from V and 4 bases from J, with 15 bases between. Germline loops: CDR1 KGHSH, CDR2 LQKENI. CDR3 DNA sequence: TGTGCCAGCTCGTACACGGGGGCCCATAATGAAAAACTGTTTTTT. It is translated as CASSYTGAHNEKLFF.

In its sample, this clonotype was seen many times. The chain recombines TRBV28 with TRBJ2-5, with 8 nucleotides matching TRBD1. Germline V CDR1 and CDR2: MDHEN, SYDVKM. The CDR3 length is 15 residues. The V and J ends lost 5 bases and 5 bases, in that order; junction bases with no gene match: 10. The CDR3 sequence is CASSPQTGAGETQYF. The CDR3 nucleotides are TGTGCCAGCAGTCCACAGACAGGGGCGGGGGAGACCCAGTACTTC. Complete variable domain (other parts from reference TRBV28 and TRBJ2-5): DVKVTQSSRYLVKRTGEKVFLECVQDMDHENMFWYRQDPGLGLRLIYFSYDVKMKEKGDIPEGYSVSREKKERFSLILESASTNQTSMYLCASSPQTGAGETQYFGPGTRLLVL.

Points on this clonotype: A much more abundant neighbour one base away suggests this may be a read error. V and J are TRBV10-3 and TRBJ1-1; D is possibly TRBD1 (5 bases). There are 13 residues in the CDR3. The V gene's germline CDR1 is ENHRY and CDR2 SYGVKD. The CDR3 DNA follows: TGTGCCATCCCGGAGGGGCAGAACACTGGAGCTTTCTTT. Residues: CAIPEGQNTGAFF.

The table lists this clonotype with many counts. The chain joins TRBV27 to TRBJ2-3; 9 bases fit TRBD2. The J segment lost 3 bases and the V segment lost 7 bases, leaving 11 bases of the junction unmatched. The CDR3 has 16 residues. Germline CDR1 is MNHEY and CDR2 is SMNVEV (reference sequence). The CDR3 DNA reads TGTGCCAGCAATCCCTCCTTTAGCGGGAGAACAGATACGCAGTATTTT. This codes for CASNPSFSGRTDTQYF.

In this sample, this clonotype turned up many times. This chain joins TRBV12-3 or TRBV12-4 and TRBJ2-1, with 11 bases identical to TRBD1. Trimming at V came to 3 bases and at J to 5 bases, leaving 6 bases not matched to a gene. The CDR3 has 16 residues. The CDR3 DNA reads as TGTGCCAGCAGTTTTCCTGGGACAGGGGGAAACAATGAGCAGTTCTTC. Amino acids: CASSFPGTGGNNEQFF.

The chain has TRBV9 and TRBJ2-7, with D unclear. The CDR3 sequence is 17 residues long. Germline CDR1 is SGDLS and CDR2 is YYNGEE. The V gene lost 3 bases and the J gene lost 9 bases, with 28 bases spanning the gap. This CDR3 reads CASSEKESGSPVSGQYF. The CDR3 DNA follows: TGTGCCAGCAGCGAGAAGGAGTCGGGCAGCCCCGTGTCTGGGCAGTACTTC.

The chain carries TRBV28 and TRBJ2-1; 8 nucleotides match TRBD2. V was pared by 5 bases and J by 5 bases, with 8 bases of the junction left unmatched. CDR3 length equals 15 residues. Germline V gives CDR1 MDHEN, CDR2 SYDVKM. CDR3 residues: CASSIYSGSHNEQFF. Written as DNA, the CDR3 is TGTGCCAGCAGTATATACAGCGGGAGCCACAATGAGCAGTTCTTC.

About this clonotype: A much bigger clone sits one base away, suggesting this may be a read error. The V and J genes are TRBV30 and TRBJ2-7, with 7 bases identical to TRBD2. Germline trimming cut 6 bases from V and 3 bases from J; bases unmatched to any gene: 8. Germline assignment: CDR1 GTSNPN and CDR2 SVGIG (reference sequence). The CDR3 has 13 amino acids. The CDR3, as DNA: TGTGCCTGTTTGCCAGGGACTAACTACGAGCAGTACTTC. This sequence encodes CACLPGTNYEQYF.

In DNA, the CDR3 is TGTGCCAGCAAACTAAGCGGGATCTCCTACGAGCAGTACTTC. It yields the protein CASKLSGISYEQYF. The rearrangement links TRBV12-3 or TRBV12-4 to TRBJ2-7; 7 nucleotides match TRBD2. J gave up 0 bases and V 7 bases, and 6 bases lay outside the gene matches. CDR3 length: 14 residues.

Only a few counts were recorded for this clonotype. The gene calls are TRBV5-1 and TRBJ2-1; 9 nucleotides match TRBD2. With 6 bases clipped from V and 0 bases from J, the junction kept 7 bases outside the gene matches. From germline, CDR1 is SGHRS and CDR2 YFSETQ. The CDR3 has 16 amino acids. The CDR3, as DNA: TGCGCCAGCAAAACTAGCGGGCTCCCCTCCTACAATGAGCAGTTCTTC. Its protein product is CASKTSGLPSYNEQFF. Together with reference TRBV5-1 and TRBJ2-1, the CDR3 gives the full variable domain: KAGVTQTPRYLIKTRGQQVTLSCSPISGHRSVSWYQQTPGQGLQFLFEYFSETQRNKGNFPGRFSGRQFSNSRSEMNVSTLELGDSALYLCASKTSGLPSYNEQFFGPGTRLTVL.

This clonotype was picked up a small number of times. The chain combines TRBV4-1 with TRBJ2-1; 7 nucleotides agree with TRBD2. V dropped 3 bases and J dropped 5; count of bases not matched to a gene: 4. CDR1 is MGHRA and CDR2 is YSYEKL in the germline V gene. CDR3 size: 14 residues. The CDR3 DNA follows: TGCGCCAGCAGCCACCTACTAGCGAACAATGAGCAGTTCTTC. Its protein product is CASSHLLANNEQFF.

This clonotype was seen many times. CDR3 sequence (DNA): TGTGCCAGCAGTCCCGCCGTTCGGGAAGCTTTCTTT. Translation: CASSPAVREAFF. This chain links TRBV28 with TRBJ1-1; D remains unclear. The germline CDR1 and CDR2 sequences are MDHEN and SYDVKM. Deletions cut 5 bases from V and 8 bases from J, with 12 bases between. The CDR3 length is 12 residues.

V is TRBV20-1 and J is TRBJ1-6; TRBD1 matches 9 bases. Germline V CDR1 and CDR2: DFQATT, SNEGSKA (reference sequence). Losses at the gene ends were 7 bases for V and 9 bases for J; bases not matched to a gene: 10. The CDR3 runs 14 residues. CDR3 sequence (DNA): TGCAGTGGCACGGCCGGGACAGGGCCTTCACCCCTCCACTTT. Residues: CSGTAGTGPSPLHF.

This clonotype was observed at least ten times. V is TRBV2 and J is TRBJ1-5, with TRBD1 as a possible D gene (5 bases). CDR3 length: 15 amino acids. Germline V gene sequence: CDR1 SNHLY, CDR2 FYNNEI. The ends were cut back, 6 bases at V and 1 base at J, with 13 bases in the middle. This CDR3 is CASRWAGSSNQPQHF. The CDR3 nucleotides read TGTGCCAGCAGATGGGCAGGGTCGAGCAATCAGCCCCAGCATTTT.

This clonotype was found many times. The chain recombines TRBV11-2 with TRBJ2-7; TRBD2 matches 10 bases. V lost 7 bases, J lost 3 bases, and 12 bases stayed unmatched. The germline V gene encodes CDR1 SGHAT and CDR2 FQNNGV. The CDR3 length is 16 residues. The CDR3 coding sequence is TGTGCCAGCACCGCATCATCGGGACTAGCGTTCTACGAGCAGTACTTC. Encoded protein: CASTASSGLAFYEQYF.

There are many counts of this clonotype. This chain connects TRBV6-1 to TRBJ2-5; perhaps D is TRBD1 or TRBD2 (5 bases each). V was trimmed by 7 bases and J by 3 bases, leaving 15 bases between them. The length of the CDR3 is 14 residues. Germline CDR1 and CDR2: MNHNS and SASEGT. The CDR3 protein is CASTPWGRKETQYF. The CDR3 DNA is TGTGCCAGCACCCCTTGGGGACGGAAAGAGACCCAGTACTTC.

This clonotype has a count of ten or more. The chain combines TRBV25-1 with TRBJ2-2; D gene uncertain. The CDR3 is made up of 14 amino acids. The germline gives CDR1 MGHDK, CDR2 SYGVNS. V lost 4 bases and J lost 5, with 11 bases in between. The CDR3, as DNA: TGTGCCAGCAGTGCGGCAGGAGAAACCGGGGAGCTGTTTTTT. Translated: CASSAAGETGELFF.

The chain has TRBV30 and TRBJ1-1; 8 bases line up with TRBD1. Germline loops: CDR1 GTSNPN, CDR2 SVGIG (reference sequence). The junction had 9 bases not matched to a gene; V was cut back by 7 bases and J by 5 bases. This CDR3 region has 13 residues. The CDR3 here is CASDRGRLTEAFF. CDR3 sequence (DNA): TGTGCCTCTGACAGGGGAAGGTTGACTGAAGCTTTCTTT.

This clonotype was picked up many times. The chain has TRBV18 and TRBJ1-1, with D possibly being TRBD1 (6 bases). V lost 4 bases to trimming and J lost 3 bases, with 9 bases between them. CDR1 KGHSH and CDR2 LQKENI come from the germline V gene. This CDR3 has 13 residues. CDR3: CASSQDRDTEAFF. In DNA, the CDR3 is TGTGCCAGCTCACAGGACAGAGACACTGAAGCTTTCTTT.

On this clonotype itself: A much larger clone is a single base away; this may be a read error. The V call is TRBV6-1, the J call TRBJ2-5, with TRBD2 matching 8 bases. The CDR3 covers 15 residues. V lost 3 bases, J lost 9 bases, and 12 bases stayed unmatched. Germline CDR1 MNHNS, CDR2 SASEGT. CDR3 nucleotides: TGTGCCAGCAGTGACGGGCTAGCGGGCCTAGGGGCCCAGTACTTC. Its protein is CASSDGLAGLGAQYF.